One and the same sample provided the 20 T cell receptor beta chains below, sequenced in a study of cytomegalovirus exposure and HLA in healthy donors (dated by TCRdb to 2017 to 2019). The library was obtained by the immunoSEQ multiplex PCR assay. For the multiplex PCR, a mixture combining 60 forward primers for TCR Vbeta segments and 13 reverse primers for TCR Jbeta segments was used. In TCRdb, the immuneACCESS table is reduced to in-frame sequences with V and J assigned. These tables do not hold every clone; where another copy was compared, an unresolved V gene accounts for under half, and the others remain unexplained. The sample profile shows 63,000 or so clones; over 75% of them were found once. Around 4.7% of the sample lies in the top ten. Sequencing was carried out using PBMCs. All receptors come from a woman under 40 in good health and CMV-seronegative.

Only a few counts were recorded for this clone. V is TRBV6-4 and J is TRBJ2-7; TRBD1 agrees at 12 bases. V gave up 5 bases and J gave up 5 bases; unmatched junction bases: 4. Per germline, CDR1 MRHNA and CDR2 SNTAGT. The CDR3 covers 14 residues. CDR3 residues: CASSYGTGGDEQYF. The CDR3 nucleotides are TGTGCCAGCAGTTACGGGACAGGGGGCGACGAGCAGTACTTC.

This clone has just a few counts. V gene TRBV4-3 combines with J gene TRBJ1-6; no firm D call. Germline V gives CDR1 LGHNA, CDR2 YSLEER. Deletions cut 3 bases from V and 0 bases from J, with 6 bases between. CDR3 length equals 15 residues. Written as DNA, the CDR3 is TGCGCCAGCAGCCAGACTAGCTCCTATAATTCACCCCTCCACTTT. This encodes CASSQTSSYNSPLHF.

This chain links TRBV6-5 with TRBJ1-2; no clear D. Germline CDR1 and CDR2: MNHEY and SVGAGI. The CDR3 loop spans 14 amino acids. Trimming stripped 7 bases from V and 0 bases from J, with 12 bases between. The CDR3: CASKEDVPNYGYTF. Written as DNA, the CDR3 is TGTGCCAGCAAGGAGGACGTTCCTAACTATGGCTACACCTTC.

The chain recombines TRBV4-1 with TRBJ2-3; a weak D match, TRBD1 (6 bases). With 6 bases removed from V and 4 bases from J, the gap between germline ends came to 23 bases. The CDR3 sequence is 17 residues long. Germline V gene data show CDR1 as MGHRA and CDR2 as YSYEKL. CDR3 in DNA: TGCGCCAGCAGTCAGGTGGCTGGCCGAGGGGGTGCAGATACGCAGTATTTT. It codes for CASSQVAGRGGADTQYF.

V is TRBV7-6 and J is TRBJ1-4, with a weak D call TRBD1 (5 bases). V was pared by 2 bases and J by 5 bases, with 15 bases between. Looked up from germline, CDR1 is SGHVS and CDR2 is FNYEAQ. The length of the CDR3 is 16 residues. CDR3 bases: TGTGCCAGCAGCTTACGCCCAGGGCCAGGGAATGAAAAACTGTTTTTT. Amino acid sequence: CASSLRPGPGNEKLFF.

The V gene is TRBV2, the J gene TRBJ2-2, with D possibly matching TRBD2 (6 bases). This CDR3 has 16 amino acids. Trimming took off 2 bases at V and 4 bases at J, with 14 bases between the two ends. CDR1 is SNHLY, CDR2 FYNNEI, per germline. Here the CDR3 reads CASSEWAGSVTGELFF. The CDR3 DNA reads TGTGCCAGCAGTGAATGGGCGGGATCGGTCACCGGGGAGCTGTTTTTT. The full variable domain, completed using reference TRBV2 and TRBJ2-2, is EPEVTQTPSHQVTQMGQEVILRCVPISNHLYFYWYRQILGQKVEFLVSFYNNEISEKSEIFDDQFSVERPDGSNFTLKIRSTKLEDSAMYFCASSEWAGSVTGELFFGEGSRLTVL.

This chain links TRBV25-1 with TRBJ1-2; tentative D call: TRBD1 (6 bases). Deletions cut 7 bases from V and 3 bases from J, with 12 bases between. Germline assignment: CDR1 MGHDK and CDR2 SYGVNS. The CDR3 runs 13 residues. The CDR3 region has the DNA TGTGCCAGCAACACAGGGTCCGACTATGGCTACACCTTC. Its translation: CASNTGSDYGYTF.

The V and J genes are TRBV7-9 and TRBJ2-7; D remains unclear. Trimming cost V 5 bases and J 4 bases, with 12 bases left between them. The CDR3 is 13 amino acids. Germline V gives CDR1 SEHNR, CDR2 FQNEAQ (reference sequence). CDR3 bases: TGTGCCAGCAGCCCATTCAGCGTTTACGAGCAGTACTTC. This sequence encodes CASSPFSVYEQYF.

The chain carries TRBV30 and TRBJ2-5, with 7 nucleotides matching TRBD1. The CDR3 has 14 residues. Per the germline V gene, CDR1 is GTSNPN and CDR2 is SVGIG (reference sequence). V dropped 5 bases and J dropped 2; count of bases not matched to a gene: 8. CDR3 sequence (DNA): TGTGCCTGGGGCCCCGGGACAGAACAAGAGACCCAGTACTTC. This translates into CAWGPGTEQETQYF.

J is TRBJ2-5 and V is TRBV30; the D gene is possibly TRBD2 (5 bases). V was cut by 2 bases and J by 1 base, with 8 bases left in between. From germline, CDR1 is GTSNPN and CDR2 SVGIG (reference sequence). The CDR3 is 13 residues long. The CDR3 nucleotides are TGTGCCTGGAGTCAACGGGGCCAAGAGACCCAGTACTTC. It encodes CAWSQRGQETQYF.

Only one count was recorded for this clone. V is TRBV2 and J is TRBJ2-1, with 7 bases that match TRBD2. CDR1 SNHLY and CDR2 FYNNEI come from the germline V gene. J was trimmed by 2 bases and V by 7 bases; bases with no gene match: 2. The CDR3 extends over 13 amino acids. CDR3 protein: CASKRDTYNEQFF. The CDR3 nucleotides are TGTGCCAGCAAGCGGGATACCTACAATGAGCAGTTCTTC.

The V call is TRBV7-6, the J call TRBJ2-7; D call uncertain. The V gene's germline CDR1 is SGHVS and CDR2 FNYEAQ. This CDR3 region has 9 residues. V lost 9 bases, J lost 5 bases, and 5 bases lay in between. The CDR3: CASPDEQYF. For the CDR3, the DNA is TGTGCCAGTCCGGACGAGCAGTACTTC.

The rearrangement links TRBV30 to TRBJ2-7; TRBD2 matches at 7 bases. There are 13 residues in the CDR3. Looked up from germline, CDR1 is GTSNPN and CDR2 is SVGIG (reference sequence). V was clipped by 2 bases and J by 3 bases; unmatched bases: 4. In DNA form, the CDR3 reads TGTGCCTGGAGTCCCGGACTAGTCTACGAGCAGTACTTC. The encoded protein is CAWSPGLVYEQYF.

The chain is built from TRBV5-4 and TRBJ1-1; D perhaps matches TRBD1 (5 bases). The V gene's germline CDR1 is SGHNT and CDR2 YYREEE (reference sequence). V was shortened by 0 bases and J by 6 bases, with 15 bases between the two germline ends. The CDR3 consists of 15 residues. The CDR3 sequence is CASSLGQTEMAEAFF. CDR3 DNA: TGTGCCAGCAGCTTGGGACAGACAGAGATGGCTGAAGCTTTCTTT.

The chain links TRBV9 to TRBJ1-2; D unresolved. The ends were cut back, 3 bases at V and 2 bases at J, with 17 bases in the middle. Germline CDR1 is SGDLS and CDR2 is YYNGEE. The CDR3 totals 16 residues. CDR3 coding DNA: TGTGCCAGCAGCGCCCGCGGTGATAGAGGGAACTATGGCTACACCTTC. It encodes CASSARGDRGNYGYTF.

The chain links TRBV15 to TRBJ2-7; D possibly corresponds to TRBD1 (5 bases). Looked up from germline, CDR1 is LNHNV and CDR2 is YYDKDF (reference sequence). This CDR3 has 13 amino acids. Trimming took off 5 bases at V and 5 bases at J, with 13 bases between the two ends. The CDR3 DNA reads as TGTGCCACCAGCGGACAAGGCCGAGACGAGCAGTACTTC. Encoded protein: CATSGQGRDEQYF. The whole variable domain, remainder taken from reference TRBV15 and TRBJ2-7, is DAMVIQNPRYQVTQFGKPVTLSCSQTLNHNVMYWYQQKSSQAPKLLFHYYDKDFNNEADTPDNFQSRRPNTSFCFLDIRSPGLGDTAMYLCATSGQGRDEQYFGPGTRLTVT.

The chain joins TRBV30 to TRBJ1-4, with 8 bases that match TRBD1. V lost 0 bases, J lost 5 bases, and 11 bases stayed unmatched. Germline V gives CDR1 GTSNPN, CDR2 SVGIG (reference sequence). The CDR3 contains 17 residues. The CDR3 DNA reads TGTGCCTGGAGTGTACAGAGGGGGACAGGATGGAATGAAAAACTGTTTTTT. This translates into CAWSVQRGTGWNEKLFF.

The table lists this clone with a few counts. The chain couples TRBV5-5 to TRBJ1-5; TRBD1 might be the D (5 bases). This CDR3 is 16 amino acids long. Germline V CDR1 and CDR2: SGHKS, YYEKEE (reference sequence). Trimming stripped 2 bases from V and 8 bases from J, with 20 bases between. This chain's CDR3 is CASSLGGTGPREPQHF. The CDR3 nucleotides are TGTGCCAGCAGCTTAGGCGGGACCGGTCCGAGAGAGCCCCAGCATTTT.

CDR3 nucleotide sequence: TGTGCCAGCAGGATAGACGGCAGGGGCTACGGCTACACCTTC. Encoded protein: CASRIDGRGYGYTF. The genes are TRBV6-5 and TRBJ1-2, with D perhaps TRBD1 (6 bases). Germline V lookup: CDR1 MNHEY, CDR2 SVGAGI. The V gene lost 6 bases and the J gene lost 8 bases, with 19 bases spanning the gap. The length of the CDR3 is 14 residues.

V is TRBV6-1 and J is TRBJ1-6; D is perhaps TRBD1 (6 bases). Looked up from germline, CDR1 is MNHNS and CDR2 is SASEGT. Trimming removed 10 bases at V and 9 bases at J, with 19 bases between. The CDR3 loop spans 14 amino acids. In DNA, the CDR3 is TGTGCCACCCATTTACAGGGTAAAGGTTCACCCCTCCACTTT. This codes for CATHLQGKGSPLHF.